This T cell receptor (beta chain) is from a study of shared clonotypes between healthy human individuals. Notes on the study in general: Unshared clonotypes carried lower generation probabilities than those common to all four donors. The sharing of 4.5% to 5% of naive CD4 clonotypes was seen across a handful of donors.

This CDR3 contains 15 residues. The V gene's germline CDR1 is ENHRY and CDR2 SYGVKD. V dropped 6 bases and J dropped 6; count of bases not matched to a gene: 12. CD45RA-negative memory and CD45RA+ naive subsets were split from the CD4+ cells. Once extracted for a subset, genomic DNA was divided evenly among several immunoSEQ plates. Clones were sequenced by immunoSEQ multiplex PCR, and TCRdb holds only the in-frame ones, with some missing. The sample holds some 1,100,000 clones, about four fifths seen once. Of note for this clone: Its antigen is unidentified.

The sample taken for sequencing was memory CD4+ T cells from PBMCs. The subset here: CD45RA-negative fraction. The sequence was obtained from a man between 18 and 29 years old in good health. Some clones in this sample may be carry-over from other donors' samples. The chain recombines TRBV10-3 with TRBJ2-7; 9 bases line up with TRBD1. As DNA, the CDR3 is TGTGCCATCAGGCTGGAGGGACAGGGCCACTTCGAGCAGTACTTC. Protein sequence: CAIRLEGQGHFEQYF.